This is a list of T cell receptor beta chains from one sample in a study of Ad26.COV2.S vaccination and SARS-CoV-2 variants. The method was immunoSEQ multiplex PCR; TCRdb's version includes in-frame clones alone and lacks a portion of them. The data show 400,000 to 500,000 clones, with 88% seen just once and 3.6% held by the top ten. Source: peripheral blood, taken in a trial of Ad26.COV2.S vaccine versus placebo. The receptors were gathered from a person aged 18-60 years who received the Ad26.COV2.S COVID-19 vaccine or a placebo. The CDR3 runs from the conserved cysteine through the conserved F or W. The D gene is left open where the match is weak. Rows give clone size only sometimes, using once, few, many, or a class for an expanded clone.

j_gene,abundance,d_gene,len,v_gene,CDR3aa,CDR3nt
TRBJ1-6,-,-,14,TRBV6-5,CASSFGAGNSPLHF,TGTGCCAGCAGTTTCGGGGCGGGTAATTCACCCCTCCACTTT
TRBJ2-1,-,TRBD2,18,TRBV5-1,CASSSGLAGGSSYNEQFF,TGCGCCAGCAGCTCAGGACTAGCGGGGGGAAGCTCCTACAATGAGCAGTTCTTC
TRBJ1-1,-,TRBD1,15,TRBV6-2/TRBV6-3,CASSYPQGRGAEAFF,TGTGCCAGCAGTTACCCACAGGGGAGAGGCGCTGAAGCTTTCTTT
TRBJ2-5,-,TRBD1,14,TRBV29-1,CSVDGQGNFETQYF,TGCAGCGTAGACGGACAGGGGAACTTTGAGACCCAGTACTTC
TRBJ1-3,-,-,13,TRBV28,CASSRTLTPSIYF,TGTGCCAGCAGCAGGACTTTAACCCCCTCCATATATTTT
TRBJ2-1,-,TRBD2,15,TRBV4-1,CASSQGTSGVGGQFF,TGCGCCAGCAGCCAAGGGACTAGCGGGGTCGGAGGGCAGTTCTTC
TRBJ1-2,-,-,13,TRBV5-6,CASSLGGSGGYTF,TGTGCCAGCAGCTTGGGTGGGAGTGGTGGCTACACCTTC
TRBJ2-1,-,TRBD1,17,TRBV4-1,CASSQLQTGASNNEQFF,TGCGCCAGCAGCCAATTGCAGACAGGGGCGTCGAACAATGAGCAGTTCTTC
TRBJ2-3,-,-,14,TRBV7-3,CASSRGSSTDTQYF,TGTGCCAGCAGCCGAGGGTCTAGCACAGATACGCAGTATTTT
TRBJ2-3,-,TRBD2,19,TRBV7-2,CASSLDGTSGGFGTDTQYF,TGTGCCAGCAGCTTAGATGGGACTAGCGGCGGATTTGGCACAGATACGCAGTATTTT
TRBJ1-5,once,-,14,TRBV5-1,CASSFFGGNQPQHF,TGCGCCAGCAGCTTTTTCGGGGGCAATCAGCCCCAGCATTTT
TRBJ2-2,-,-,13,TRBV6-5,CASSRTNTGELFF,TGTGCCAGCAGCCGGACGAACACCGGGGAGCTGTTTTTT
TRBJ2-7,-,-,15,TRBV15,CATSTGPQGSYEQYF,TGTGCCACCAGCACCGGCCCGCAGGGGTCCTACGAGCAGTACTTC
TRBJ2-5,-,TRBD2,17,TRBV6-6,CASSRQFGGGAFETQYF,TGTGCCAGCAGTCGTCAATTTGGCGGGGGGGCCTTTGAGACCCAGTACTTC
TRBJ1-6,-,TRBD1,15,TRBV19,CASSWAGGGNSPLHF,TGTGCCAGTAGTTGGGCAGGGGGAGGTAATTCACCCCTCCACTTT
TRBJ1-3,-,-,16,TRBV28,CASSFPGLLYGNTIYF,TGTGCCAGCAGTTTTCCGGGACTCTTGTATGGAAACACCATATATTTT
TRBJ2-2,-,-,14,TRBV6-5,CASSYRLGSGELFF,TGTGCCAGCAGTTACCGTTTGGGCAGCGGGGAGCTGTTTTTT
TRBJ2-7,-,TRBD2,15,TRBV30,CAWSLGLAASYEQYF,TGTGCCTGGTCCCTGGGACTAGCCGCTTCCTACGAGCAGTACTTC
TRBJ2-1,-,TRBD2,18,TRBV6-1,CASSETSGGAGSYNEQFF,TGTGCCAGCAGTGAAACTAGCGGGGGGGCGGGCTCCTACAATGAGCAGTTCTTC
TRBJ2-7,-,TRBD1,13,TRBV6-1,CASSEGQGREQYF,TGTGCCAGCAGTGAAGGACAGGGGCGCGAGCAGTACTTC
TRBJ2-7,-,TRBD1,13,TRBV7-9,CAGQGQGFYEQYF,TGTGCCGGGCAGGGACAGGGGTTCTACGAGCAGTACTTC
TRBJ1-2,-,-,14,TRBV11-2,CASSLGVGPYGYTF,TGTGCCAGCAGCTTAGGAGTCGGACCCTATGGCTACACCTTC
TRBJ1-3,few,-,15,TRBV2,CATGTDASTGNTIYF,TGTGCCACCGGGACTGATGCCTCTACTGGAAACACCATATATTTT
TRBJ2-1,-,-,15,TRBV4-1,CASSQEGAGGNEQFF,TGCGCCAGCAGCCAAGAGGGCGCGGGTGGGAATGAGCAGTTCTTC
TRBJ1-2,once,-,12,TRBV12-5,CASGLVRYGYTF,TGTGCTAGTGGTTTGGTACGGTATGGCTACACCTTC
TRBJ2-3,-,TRBD2,14,TRBV9,CASQPGGITDTQYF,TGTGCCAGTCAGCCGGGGGGGATCACAGATACGCAGTATTTT
TRBJ2-2,-,TRBD1,14,TRBV3-1/TRBV3-2,CASSLDRVAGELFF,TGTGCCAGCAGTCTCGACAGGGTCGCCGGGGAGCTGTTTTTT
TRBJ2-2,-,TRBD1,13,TRBV11-2,CASSLTGTGELFF,TGTGCCAGCAGCCTGACAGGGACCGGGGAGCTGTTTTTT
TRBJ2-7,-,-,13,TRBV2,CASSESGAYEQYF,TGTGCCAGCAGTGAAAGCGGAGCCTACGAGCAGTACTTC
TRBJ2-5,-,-,16,TRBV10-2,CASKPRQGGSRETQYF,TGCGCCAGCAAGCCCCGACAGGGAGGTTCGCGGGAGACCCAGTACTTC